This entry lists 28 T cell receptor beta chains sequenced from one sample in a study of cytomegalovirus exposure and HLA in healthy donors. Here immunoSEQ multiplex PCR was the method, and the copy in TCRdb shows in-frame clones only, minus some. The sample consists of fewer than 400,000 clones, 86% of them appearing once. The sample taken for sequencing was PBMCs. All receptors derive from a woman aged 18-29 years in good health and CMV-seronegative.

This chain joins TRBV28 and TRBJ2-7; possible D gene TRBD1, 5 bases. The CDR3 spans 14 residues. Trimming removed 6 bases at V and 0 bases at J, with 12 bases between. Germline-derived CDR1 and CDR2 are MDHEN and SYDVKM. In DNA form, the CDR3 reads TGTGCCAGCAGGGGAAGACAGTACTCCTACGAGCAGTACTTC. Amino acid sequence: CASRGRQYSYEQYF.

As DNA, the CDR3 is TGTGCCAGCAGGCAGGGCAATACAGATACGCAGTATTTT. Protein sequence: CASRQGNTDTQYF. The rearrangement links TRBV27 to TRBJ2-3; D possibly corresponds to TRBD1 (5 bases). Germline CDR1 is MNHEY and CDR2 is SMNVEV (reference sequence). Trimming removed 6 bases at V and 3 bases at J, with 10 bases between. CDR3 length: 13 residues.

The rearrangement joins TRBV6-5 to TRBJ2-7; no reliable D call. This CDR3 has 13 amino acids. Trimming cost V 2 bases and J 4 bases, with 9 bases left between them. Germline V gene sequence: CDR1 MNHEY, CDR2 SVGAGI. The CDR3 sequence is CASSYHNSYEQYF. The CDR3 nucleotides read TGTGCCAGCAGTTACCATAACAGTTACGAGCAGTACTTC.

This sequence joins TRBV15 and TRBJ2-7, with 8 bases matching TRBD1. CDR1 LNHNV and CDR2 YYDKDF come from the germline V gene (reference sequence). J gave up 4 bases and V 1 base, and 9 bases lay outside the gene matches. CDR3 length: 16 amino acids. The CDR3 spells CATSRASRQGTYEQYF. In DNA, the CDR3 is TGTGCCACCAGCAGAGCTTCCCGACAGGGGACATACGAGCAGTACTTC.

The chain has TRBV5-4 and TRBJ2-1; possibly TRBD2 for D (6 bases). CDR3 length: 15 amino acids. V was pared by 4 bases and J by 0 bases, with 11 bases between. Germline-derived CDR1 and CDR2 are SGHNT and YYREEE (reference sequence). The CDR3 loop is CASSRDSSSYNEQFF. The CDR3 nucleotides are TGTGCCAGCAGCCGGGACTCCAGCTCCTACAATGAGCAGTTCTTC.

CDR3 in amino acids: CASSLDLQGNYGYTF. As DNA, the CDR3 is TGTGCCAGCAGCTTAGATCTACAGGGCAACTATGGCTACACCTTC. The J gene is TRBJ1-2, the V gene TRBV11-2, with D possibly matching TRBD1 (6 bases). V lost 0 bases and J 2 bases, leaving 10 bases between the germline ends. Germline-derived CDR1 and CDR2 are SGHAT and FQNNGV. CDR3 length: 15 amino acids.

The chain recombines TRBV6-6 with TRBJ2-7, with D maybe TRBD1 (5 bases). The CDR3 has 14 residues. CDR1 and CDR2 (germline): MNHNY, SVGAGI (reference sequence). V lost 7 bases to trimming and J lost 3 bases, with 16 bases between them. The CDR3 bases are TGTGCCAGCATCTTGACAGCCGGCAGCTACGAGCAGTACTTC. Translated, it gives CASILTAGSYEQYF.

This rearrangement joins TRBV9 to TRBJ2-1, with 7 bases matching TRBD2. The junction had 5 bases not matched to a gene; V was cut back by 0 bases and J by 8 bases. The length of the CDR3 is 14 residues. CDR1 and CDR2 from the germline V gene are SGDLS and YYNGEE. The CDR3 region has the DNA TGTGCCAGCAGCGTAGGGAGCGGGAACTATGAGCAGTTCTTC. Amino acid sequence: CASSVGSGNYEQFF.

The V call is TRBV2, the J call TRBJ2-4, with D possibly TRBD1 on 5 matching bases. This CDR3 spans 15 amino acids. Germline loops: CDR1 SNHLY, CDR2 FYNNEI. The V end was cut by 7 bases, the J end by 7 bases, with 20 bases between. This CDR3 reads CASKAQGASGNIQYF. The CDR3 nucleotides are TGTGCCAGCAAGGCTCAGGGCGCGAGTGGGAACATTCAGTACTTC.

The CDR3 sequence is CASSNRDYRPNNEQFF. CDR3 coding DNA: TGTGCCAGCAGCAACCGGGACTACCGCCCAAACAATGAGCAGTTCTTC. The chain links TRBV5-6 to TRBJ2-1; 7 bases map to TRBD2. This CDR3 comprises 16 residues. CDR1 SGHDT and CDR2 YYEEEE come from the germline V gene. V trimming: 4 bases; J trimming: 5 bases; junction bases outside the gene matches: 12. Together with reference TRBV5-6 and TRBJ2-1, the CDR3 gives the full variable domain: DAGVTQSPTHLIKTRGQQVTLRCSPKSGHDTVSWYQQALGQGPQFIFQYYEEEERQRGNFPDRFSGHQFPNYSSELNVNALLLGDSALYLCASSNRDYRPNNEQFFGPGTRLTVL.

This rearrangement joins TRBV7-8 to TRBJ2-7; 8 bases are a match to TRBD2. Germline loops: CDR1 SGHVS, CDR2 FQNEAQ. V shed 6 bases and J 6 bases; nucleotides not matched to a gene: 1. The CDR3 covers 11 residues. Here the CDR3 reads CASSLAGEQYF. Here the CDR3 DNA reads TGTGCCAGCAGTCTAGCGGGCGAGCAGTACTTC. The variable domain in full, with the rest retrieved from reference TRBV7-8 and TRBJ2-7, is GAGVSQSPRYKVAKRGQDVALRCDPISGHVSLFWYQQALGQGPEFLTYFQNEAQLDKSGLPSDRFFAERPEGSVSTLKIQRTQQEDSAVYLCASSLAGEQYFGPGTRLTVT.

The genes are TRBV7-2 and TRBJ2-1; TRBD2 agrees at 9 bases. The CDR3 contains 14 residues. V lost 3 bases to trimming and J lost 5 bases; unmatched junction nucleotides: 2. Germline V gives CDR1 SGHTA, CDR2 FQGNSA. In DNA, the CDR3 is TGTGCCAGCAGCTTTGGACTAGCGAACAATGAGCAGTTCTTC. It specifies CASSFGLANNEQFF. The whole variable domain, filled in from reference TRBV7-2 and TRBJ2-1, reads GAGVSQSPSNKVTEKGKDVELRCDPISGHTALYWYRQSLGQGLEFLIYFQGNSAPDKSGLPSDRFSAERTGGSVSTLTIQRTQQEDSAVYLCASSFGLANNEQFFGPGTRLTVL.

This clone was counted a few times. Germline is not matched at one junction end, which may reflect a read error. The gene calls are TRBV2 and TRBJ1-4; TRBD1 matches 7 bases. The CDR3 is 12 amino acids. Germline V gene sequence: CDR1 SNHLY, CDR2 FYNNEI. The CDR3 reads CASSVTRGLGIF. DNA for the CDR3: TGTGCCAGCAGTGTAACCAGGGGGTTGGGGATTTTT.

The genes are TRBV6-5 and TRBJ2-5; 8 bases map to TRBD1. Germline-derived CDR1 and CDR2 are MNHEY and SVGAGI. Losses at the gene ends were 7 bases for V and 5 bases for J; bases not matched to a gene: 12. The CDR3 is made up of 15 amino acids. CDR3 region: CASKVQGEAVETQYF. The CDR3 DNA follows: TGTGCCAGCAAGGTACAGGGGGAGGCCGTGGAGACCCAGTACTTC.

The DNA of the CDR3 is TGTGCCAGCAGCGTAGGGCCACAGAGTTACAATGAGCAGTTCTTC. Its protein is CASSVGPQSYNEQFF. V gene TRBV9 combines with J gene TRBJ2-1; unclear D gene. Trimming cost V 0 bases and J 4 bases, with 11 bases left between them. The CDR3 has 15 amino acids. Looked up from germline, CDR1 is SGDLS and CDR2 is YYNGEE.

As concerns this clone: Different DNA sequences within this sample yield the same CDR3. The genes are TRBV6-5 and TRBJ2-3, with D tentatively TRBD1 (6 bases). The CDR3 covers 11 residues. Germline values: CDR1 MNHEY, CDR2 SVGAGI. V lost 5 bases to trimming and J lost 6 bases, with 6 bases between them. CDR3 region: CASSRGDTQYF. The CDR3 bases are TGTGCCAGCAGTAGGGGGGATACGCAGTATTTT.

The V gene is TRBV7-2, the J gene TRBJ2-7, with 9 nucleotides matching TRBD1. The CDR3 has 15 amino acids. Germline assignment: CDR1 SGHTA and CDR2 FQGNSA. V gave up 2 bases and J gave up 7 bases; unmatched junction bases: 9. Here the CDR3 DNA reads TGTGCCAGCAGCTTAAATGGGGGGACAGGGAGTGAGCAGTACTTC. This codes for CASSLNGGTGSEQYF.

This clone was detected a few times. V usage is TRBV4-2 and J usage is TRBJ2-7; tentative D call: TRBD1 (6 bases). Trimming left V 1 base short and J 6 bases short, with 19 bases between. The CDR3 spans 16 residues. The V gene's germline CDR1 is LGHNA and CDR2 YNFKEQ. DNA for the CDR3: TGTGCCAGCAGCCAAGGAGGACAGATAGGAGACTTCGAGCAGTACTTC. This sequence encodes CASSQGGQIGDFEQYF.

This chain joins TRBV2 and TRBJ2-2, with D tentatively TRBD1 (5 bases). Between the trimmed V and J ends, which lost 10 bases and 5 bases, there was a span of 11 bases. The CDR3 sequence is 12 residues long. Germline assignment: CDR1 SNHLY and CDR2 FYNNEI. In DNA form, the CDR3 reads TGTGCCACCCCCAGGGAAACCGGGGAGCTGTTTTTT. Translation gives CATPRETGELFF.

The chain carries TRBV6-5 and TRBJ2-1, with TRBD2 matching 7 bases. CDR1 and CDR2 (germline): MNHEY, SVGAGI. The CDR3 is 14 amino acids. Trimming at V came to 7 bases and at J to 7 bases, leaving 10 bases not matched to a gene. CDR3 in DNA: TGTGCCAGCACCTCTGGGGGGGGTGTAAATGAGCAGTTCTTC. Its protein product is CASTSGGGVNEQFF.

The chain employs TRBV27 and TRBJ2-5; 14 bases agree with TRBD2. The CDR3 totals 16 residues. V shed 5 bases and J 4 bases; nucleotides not matched to a gene: 6. Germline CDR1 and CDR2: MNHEY and SMNVEV (reference sequence). CDR3 sequence: CASSQGLAGGTETQYF. CDR3 nucleotide sequence: TGTGCCAGCAGTCAAGGACTAGCGGGAGGAACAGAGACCCAGTACTTC.

The chain recombines TRBV15 with TRBJ2-7; TRBD2 might be the D (5 bases). Germline assignment: CDR1 LNHNV and CDR2 YYDKDF (reference sequence). The V end was cut by 3 bases, the J end by 0 bases, with 9 bases between. The CDR3 covers 14 residues. CDR3 DNA sequence: TGTGCCACCAGCAGGGGCAGCGGCTCCTACGAGCAGTACTTC. It specifies CATSRGSGSYEQYF.

The chain recombines TRBV27 with TRBJ2-7, with 11 positions matching TRBD2. V lost 8 bases and J lost 6; bases outside the gene matches: 6. The CDR3 spans 13 residues. Germline V lookup: CDR1 MNHEY, CDR2 SMNVEV (reference sequence). CDR3 residues: CASGTSGASEQYF. The CDR3 nucleotides are TGTGCCAGCGGGACTAGCGGTGCCTCCGAGCAGTACTTC.

A word on this clone: An end of the junction does not agree with germline; a read error may underlie this. This sequence joins TRBV7-9 and TRBJ1-1; 7 bases align to TRBD1. There are 14 residues in the CDR3. Per germline, CDR1 SEHNR and CDR2 FQNEAQ (reference sequence). The CDR3 DNA sequence: TGTGCCAGCCGCTTTTGGGACAGGAACACTGAAGCTTTCTTT. Amino acids: CASRFWDRNTEAFF.

This chain joins TRBV7-9 and TRBJ2-1, with 11 bases lining up with TRBD1. Germline V gene lookup returns CDR1 SEHNR and CDR2 FQNEAQ (reference sequence). The junction had 5 bases not matched to a gene; V was cut back by 5 bases and J by 2 bases. The CDR3 is 16 amino acids. The CDR3 is CASSPGQGVAYNEQFF. DNA for the CDR3: TGTGCCAGCAGCCCGGGACAGGGGGTGGCCTACAATGAGCAGTTCTTC.

V gene TRBV4-3 combines with J gene TRBJ2-7; tentatively, D is TRBD2 (6 bases). The CDR3 consists of 17 residues. V lost 0 bases, J lost 1 base, and 16 bases lay in between. CDR1 is LGHNA, CDR2 YSLEER, per germline. CDR3 nucleotide sequence: TGCGCCAGCAGCCAAGATTATCGGGAGATCAGTTCCTACGAGCAGTACTTC. As protein: CASSQDYREISSYEQYF.

This chain uses TRBV2 with TRBJ2-5; D is undetermined. The germline V and J ends were trimmed by 2 bases and 5 bases, with 6 bases remaining between them. The germline V gene has CDR1 SNHLY and CDR2 FYNNEI. This CDR3 spans 12 amino acids. CDR3 bases: TGTGCCAGCAGTGAACCCCGTGAGACCCAGTACTTC. As protein: CASSEPRETQYF.

The chain joins TRBV4-2 to TRBJ2-5; D is possibly TRBD1 (6 bases). Trimming left V 1 base short and J 2 bases short, with 8 bases between. Per the germline V gene, CDR1 is LGHNA and CDR2 is YNFKEQ. This CDR3 is built from 14 residues. This CDR3 is CASSQAGQQETQYF. The CDR3 DNA is TGTGCCAGCAGCCAAGCCGGACAGCAAGAGACCCAGTACTTC.